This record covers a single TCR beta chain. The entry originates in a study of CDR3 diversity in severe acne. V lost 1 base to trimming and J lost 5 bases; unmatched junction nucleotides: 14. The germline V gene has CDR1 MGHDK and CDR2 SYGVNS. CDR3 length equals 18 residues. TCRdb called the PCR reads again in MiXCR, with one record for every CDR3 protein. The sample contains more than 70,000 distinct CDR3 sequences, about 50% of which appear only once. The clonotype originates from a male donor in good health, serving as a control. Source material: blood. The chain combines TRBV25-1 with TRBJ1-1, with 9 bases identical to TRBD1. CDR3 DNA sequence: TGTGCCAGCAGTGAATTATCGGGACAGGGAAGTAGAAAGACTGAAGCTTTCTTT. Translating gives CASSELSGQGSRKTEAFF.